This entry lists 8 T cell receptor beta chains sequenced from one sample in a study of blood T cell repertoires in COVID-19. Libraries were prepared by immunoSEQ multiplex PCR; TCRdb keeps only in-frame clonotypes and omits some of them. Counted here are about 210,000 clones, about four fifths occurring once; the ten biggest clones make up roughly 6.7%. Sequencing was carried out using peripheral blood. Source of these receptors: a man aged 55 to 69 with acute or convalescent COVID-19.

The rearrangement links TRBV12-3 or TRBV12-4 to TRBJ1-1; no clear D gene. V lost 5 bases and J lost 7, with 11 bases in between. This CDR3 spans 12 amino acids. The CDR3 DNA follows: TGTGCCAGCAGTATTTTCAGGCTTGAAGCTTTCTTT. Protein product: CASSIFRLEAFF.

The CDR3 DNA is TGTGCCAGCAGCCAAGATAGTTACAGGGGAACTGAAGCTTTCTTT. Translating gives CASSQDSYRGTEAFF. The rearrangement uses TRBV3-1 (or the pseudogene TRBV3-2) and TRBJ1-1, with 7 bases that match TRBD1. Unmatched junction bases numbered 6, after V lost 0 bases and J lost 5 bases. The CDR3 extends over 15 amino acids. Germline values: CDR1 LGHDT, CDR2 YNNKEL (reference sequence).

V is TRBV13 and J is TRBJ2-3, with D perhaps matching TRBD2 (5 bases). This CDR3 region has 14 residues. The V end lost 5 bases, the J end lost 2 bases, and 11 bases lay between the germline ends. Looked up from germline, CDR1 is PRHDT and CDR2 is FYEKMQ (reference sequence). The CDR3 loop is CASSILVPTDTQYF. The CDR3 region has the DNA TGTGCCAGCAGCATACTAGTCCCCACAGATACGCAGTATTTT.

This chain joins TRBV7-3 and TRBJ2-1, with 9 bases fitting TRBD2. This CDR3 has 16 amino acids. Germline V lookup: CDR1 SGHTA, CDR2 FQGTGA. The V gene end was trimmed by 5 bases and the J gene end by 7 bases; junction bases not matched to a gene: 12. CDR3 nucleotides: TGTGCCAGCAGCACCCAAGGCGGGGGGGCACATAATGAGCAGTTCTTC. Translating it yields CASSTQGGGAHNEQFF.

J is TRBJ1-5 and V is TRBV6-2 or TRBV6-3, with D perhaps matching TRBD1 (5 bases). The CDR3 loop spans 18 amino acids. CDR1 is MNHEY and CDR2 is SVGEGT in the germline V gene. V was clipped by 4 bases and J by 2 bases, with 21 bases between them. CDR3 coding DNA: TGTGCCAGCAGTTCCGTCCCGTGGGGGGTTTCAGGCAATCAGCCCCAGCATTTT. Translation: CASSSVPWGVSGNQPQHF.

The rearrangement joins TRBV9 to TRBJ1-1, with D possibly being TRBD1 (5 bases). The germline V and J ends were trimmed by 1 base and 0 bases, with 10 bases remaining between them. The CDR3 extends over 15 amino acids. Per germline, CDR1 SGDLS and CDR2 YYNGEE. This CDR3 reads CASSVMTVMNTEAFF. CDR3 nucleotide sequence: TGTGCCAGCAGCGTAATGACAGTTATGAACACTGAAGCTTTCTTT.

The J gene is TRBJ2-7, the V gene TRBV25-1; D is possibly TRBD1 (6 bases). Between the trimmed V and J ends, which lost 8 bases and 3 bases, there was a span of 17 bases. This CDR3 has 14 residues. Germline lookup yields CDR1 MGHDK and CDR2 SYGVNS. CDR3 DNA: TGTGCCAGCTCGAGAAGGCAGGGACACTACGAGCAGTACTTC. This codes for CASSRRQGHYEQYF.

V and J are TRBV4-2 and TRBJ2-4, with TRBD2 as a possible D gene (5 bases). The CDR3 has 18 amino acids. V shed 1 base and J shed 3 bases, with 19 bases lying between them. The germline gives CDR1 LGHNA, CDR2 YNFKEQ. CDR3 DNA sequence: TGTGCCAGCAGCCAAGTTGGTGGACGGGGTTTGGGCAAAAACATTCAGTACTTC. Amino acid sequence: CASSQVGGRGLGKNIQYF.